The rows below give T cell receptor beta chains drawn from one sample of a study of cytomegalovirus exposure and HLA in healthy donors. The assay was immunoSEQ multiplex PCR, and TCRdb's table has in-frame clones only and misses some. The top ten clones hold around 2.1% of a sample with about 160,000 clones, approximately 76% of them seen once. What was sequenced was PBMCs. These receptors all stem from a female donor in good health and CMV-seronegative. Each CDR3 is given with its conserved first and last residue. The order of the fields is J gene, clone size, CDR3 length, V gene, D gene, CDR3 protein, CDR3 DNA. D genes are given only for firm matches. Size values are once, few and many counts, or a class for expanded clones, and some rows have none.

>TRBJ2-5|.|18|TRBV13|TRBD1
CASSSRPHRGTHQETQYF
TGTGCCAGCAGCTCTAGGCCGCACAGGGGGACCCACCAAGAGACCCAGTACTTC
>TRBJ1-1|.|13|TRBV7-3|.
CASKRQGNTEAFF
TGTGCCAGCAAAAGGCAGGGGAACACTGAAGCTTTCTTT
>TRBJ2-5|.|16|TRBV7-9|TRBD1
CASSPRTGEGQETQYF
TGTGCCAGCAGCCCAAGGACAGGGGAGGGTCAAGAGACCCAGTACTTC
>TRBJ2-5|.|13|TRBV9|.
CASSPRTGETQYF
TGTGCCAGCAGCCCGCGGACTGGAGAGACCCAGTACTTC
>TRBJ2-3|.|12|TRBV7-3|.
CASSPPGQTQYF
TGTGCCAGCAGCCCGCCGGGACAAACGCAGTATTTT
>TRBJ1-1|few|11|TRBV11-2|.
CASSRNPGAFF
TGTGCCAGCAGTCGTAACCCGGGGGCTTTCTTT
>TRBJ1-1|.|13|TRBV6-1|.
CASSEAQGTEAFF
TGTGCCAGCAGTGAAGCGCAGGGCACTGAAGCTTTCTTT
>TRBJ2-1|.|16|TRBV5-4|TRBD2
CASSPTSGGAYNEQFF
TGTGCCAGCAGCCCGACTAGCGGGGGGGCCTACAATGAGCAGTTCTTC
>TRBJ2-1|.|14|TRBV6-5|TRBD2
CASRPTGLAVEQFF
TGTGCCAGCAGACCTACCGGACTAGCGGTGGAGCAGTTCTTC
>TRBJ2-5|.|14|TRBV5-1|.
CASRPGGYQETQYF
TGCGCCAGCCGCCCCGGGGGTTACCAAGAGACCCAGTACTTC
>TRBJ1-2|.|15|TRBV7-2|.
CASSRSRDTNYGYTF
TGTGCCAGCAGCCGTAGCCGGGACACTAACTATGGCTACACCTTC
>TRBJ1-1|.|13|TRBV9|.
CASSVDGHPSAFF
TGTGCCAGCAGCGTAGATGGGCACCCCTCGGCTTTCTTT
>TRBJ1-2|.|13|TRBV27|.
CASSLHSSYGYTF
TGTGCCAGCAGTTTGCACAGCTCCTATGGCTACACCTTC
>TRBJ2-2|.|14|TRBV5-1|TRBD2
CASSSGLATGELFF
TGCGCCAGCAGCTCCGGACTAGCCACCGGGGAGCTGTTTTTT
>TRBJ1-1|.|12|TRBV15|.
CAASWRKAEAFF
TGTGCCGCCAGTTGGAGGAAGGCTGAAGCTTTCTTT
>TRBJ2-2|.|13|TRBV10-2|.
CASSDGFVGELFF
TGCGCCAGCAGTGATGGCTTCGTCGGGGAGCTGTTTTTT
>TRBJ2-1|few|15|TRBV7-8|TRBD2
CASSPRTSGGNEQFF
TGTGCCAGCAGCCCGCGGACTAGCGGCGGGAATGAGCAGTTCTTC
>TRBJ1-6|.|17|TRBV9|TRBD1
CASSADRGLKLDSPLHF
TGTGCCAGCAGCGCCGACAGGGGGTTAAAACTAGATTCACCCCTCCACTTT
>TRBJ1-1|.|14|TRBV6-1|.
CASKPPGPFTEAFF
TGTGCCAGCAAACCACCGGGTCCTTTCACTGAAGCTTTCTTT
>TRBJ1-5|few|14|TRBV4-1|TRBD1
CASSGTGHNQPQHF
TGCGCCAGCAGCGGGACAGGCCATAATCAGCCCCAGCATTTT
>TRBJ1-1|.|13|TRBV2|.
CASSEVWEGEAFF
TGTGCCAGCAGTGAAGTCTGGGAGGGGGAAGCTTTCTTT
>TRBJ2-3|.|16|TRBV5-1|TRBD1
CASSLTGTGIADTQYF
TGCGCCAGCAGCTTGACCGGGACAGGGATAGCAGATACGCAGTATTTT
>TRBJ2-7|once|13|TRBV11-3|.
CASSPRWSLEQYF
TGTGCCAGCAGCCCGCGTTGGAGTCTCGAGCAGTACTTC
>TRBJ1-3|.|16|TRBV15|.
CATSRGHRIAGNTIYF
TGTGCCACCAGCAGAGGTCACAGGATCGCTGGAAACACCATATATTTT
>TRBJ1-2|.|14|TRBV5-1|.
CASTDSDGDYGYTF
TGCGCCAGCACGGATTCGGACGGGGACTATGGCTACACCTTC
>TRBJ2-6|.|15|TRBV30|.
CACPGQYSGANVLTF
TGTGCCTGCCCCGGACAGTATTCTGGGGCCAACGTCCTGACTTTC
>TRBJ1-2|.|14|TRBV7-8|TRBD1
CASSLGQGGNGYTF
TGTGCCAGCAGCTTAGGTCAGGGGGGCAATGGCTACACCTTC
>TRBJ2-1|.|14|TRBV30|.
CAWSVGAGYNEQFF
TGTGCCTGGAGTGTAGGGGCAGGCTACAATGAGCAGTTCTTC
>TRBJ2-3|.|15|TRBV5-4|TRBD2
CASSPGLVTPSTQYF
TGTGCCAGCAGCCCGGGACTAGTAACCCCAAGTACGCAGTATTTT
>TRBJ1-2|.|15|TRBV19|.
CASSLTVTFNYGYTF
TGTGCCAGTTCCCTAACAGTAACCTTTAACTATGGCTACACCTTC
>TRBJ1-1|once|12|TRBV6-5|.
CASRSGDTEAFF
TGTGCCAGCCGCTCCGGGGACACTGAAGCTTTCTTT
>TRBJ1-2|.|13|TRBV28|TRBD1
CASSPGQGGGYTF
TGTGCCAGCAGTCCGGGACAGGGAGGTGGCTACACCTTC
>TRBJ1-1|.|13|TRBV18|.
CASSPFQGTEAFF
TGTGCCAGCTCACCGTTCCAGGGAACTGAAGCTTTCTTT
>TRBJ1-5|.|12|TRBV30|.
CAWEHYVEPQHF
TGTGCCTGGGAACACTACGTGGAGCCCCAGCATTTT
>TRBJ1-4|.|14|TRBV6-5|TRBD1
CASREAGTGKKLFF
TGTGCCAGCAGGGAAGCCGGGACAGGGAAAAAACTGTTTTTT
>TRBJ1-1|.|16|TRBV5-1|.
CASSLETGMWGTEAFF
TGCGCCAGCAGCCTAGAAACAGGGATGTGGGGCACTGAAGCTTTCTTT
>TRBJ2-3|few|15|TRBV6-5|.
CASSYLGQPTDTQYF
TGTGCCAGCAGTTACCTAGGACAGCCCACAGATACGCAGTATTTT
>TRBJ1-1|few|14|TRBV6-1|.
CASSSAGAHTEAFF
TGTGCCAGCAGTTCTGCAGGGGCCCACACTGAAGCTTTCTTT
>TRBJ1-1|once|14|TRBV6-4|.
CASSDSLGGTEAFF
TGTGCCAGCAGTGACTCATTGGGGGGCACTGAAGCTTTCTTT
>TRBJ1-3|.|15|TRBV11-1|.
CASSLTLHSGNTIYF
TGTGCCAGCAGCTTGACACTTCACTCTGGAAACACCATATATTTT
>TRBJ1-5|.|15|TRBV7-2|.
CASSRTPGDNQPQHF
TGTGCCAGCAGCCGCACTCCGGGAGATAATCAGCCCCAGCATTTT
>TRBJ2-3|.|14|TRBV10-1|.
CASSDSTGTDTQYF
TGCGCCAGCAGTGACAGCACGGGGACAGATACGCAGTATTTT
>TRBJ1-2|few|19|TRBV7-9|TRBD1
CASSEGAESTGGDNYGYTF
TGTGCCAGCAGCGAGGGGGCAGAATCGACAGGGGGAGACAACTATGGCTACACCTTC
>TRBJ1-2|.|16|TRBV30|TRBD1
CAWNRRSGTGGDGYTF
TGTGCCTGGAACAGACGATCAGGGACAGGGGGCGATGGCTACACCTTC
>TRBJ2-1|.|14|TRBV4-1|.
CASRAGGSGNEQFF
TGCGCCAGCAGAGCAGGAGGTTCTGGCAATGAGCAGTTCTTC